This entry is about one TCR beta chain. As processed by the authors: How many nucleated cells were present was estimated from reference gene primer amplification. Assay: immunoSEQ multiplex PCR; the TCRdb copy retains only in-frame clones and omits some. V and J calls and clone size are given by that table; D and trimming were obtained from the DNA. The sample includes over 10,000 clones, around 79% seen only once; the top ten take roughly 40%. The entry originates in a study of blood T cell repertoires in COVID-19. Study information: Acute and convalescent COVID-19 specimens originated in the United States, Italy and Spain. PBMCs, B-cell-depleted T cells, or T cells were the source of the cDNA or gDNA that made up the material.

Specimen: peripheral blood. The receptor's source is a man older than 75 with acute or convalescent COVID-19.

CDR3 DNA sequence: TGTGCCACCAGTGACCAAAACAGGGGTGGAGGCACAGATACGCAGTATTTT. It encodes CATSDQNRGGGTDTQYF. The J gene is TRBJ2-3, the V gene TRBV24-1; 7 nucleotides match TRBD1. The CDR3 consists of 17 residues. V shed 4 bases, J shed 1 base, and the junction held 10 bases outside the gene matches. Germline V gene data show CDR1 as KGHDR and CDR2 as SFDVKD.